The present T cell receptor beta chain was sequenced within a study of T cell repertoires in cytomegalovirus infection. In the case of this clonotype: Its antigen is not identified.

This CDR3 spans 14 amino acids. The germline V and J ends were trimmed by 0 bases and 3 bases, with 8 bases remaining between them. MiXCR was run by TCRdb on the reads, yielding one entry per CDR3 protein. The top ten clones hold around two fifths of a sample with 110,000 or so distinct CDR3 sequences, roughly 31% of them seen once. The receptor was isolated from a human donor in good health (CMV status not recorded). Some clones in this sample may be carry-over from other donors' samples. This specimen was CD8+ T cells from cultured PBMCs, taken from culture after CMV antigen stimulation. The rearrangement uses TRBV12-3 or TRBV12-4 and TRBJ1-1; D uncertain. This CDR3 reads CASSLAGPHTEAFF. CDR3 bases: TGTGCCAGCAGTTTAGCCGGGCCCCACACTGAAGCTTTCTTT.